This TCR beta chain was identified in a study of shared clonotypes between healthy human individuals. Points from the study as a whole: The authors expected sequencing depth to affect clonotype sharing among donors. Sorted-subset samples were not fully sequenced, rarefaction indicated.

Per the original methods: ImmunoSEQ gave junction-only sequences without quality scores, so filtering differed. The table came from immunoSEQ multiplex PCR; TCRdb's copy has only in-frame clones and leaves some out. The V and J calls and clone size come from that table; D and trimming were worked out from the DNA. The data show about 320,000 clones, over 75% seen once. The germline V and J ends were trimmed by 8 bases and 10 bases, with 9 bases remaining between them. This CDR3 has 11 residues. In germline, CDR1 is SGHTA, CDR2 FQGTGA. This clone was found once. Its antigen is currently unknown. The chain is built from TRBV7-3 and TRBJ1-6; D is unresolved. The source is a man between 18 and 29 years old in good health. Sequencing used memory CD8+ T cells sorted from blood. The subset here: CD45RO+ cells pooled with CCR7-negative TemRA cells. CDR3 protein: CASLRRSPLHF. DNA of the CDR3: TGTGCCAGCCTACGCCGGTCACCCCTCCACTTT.